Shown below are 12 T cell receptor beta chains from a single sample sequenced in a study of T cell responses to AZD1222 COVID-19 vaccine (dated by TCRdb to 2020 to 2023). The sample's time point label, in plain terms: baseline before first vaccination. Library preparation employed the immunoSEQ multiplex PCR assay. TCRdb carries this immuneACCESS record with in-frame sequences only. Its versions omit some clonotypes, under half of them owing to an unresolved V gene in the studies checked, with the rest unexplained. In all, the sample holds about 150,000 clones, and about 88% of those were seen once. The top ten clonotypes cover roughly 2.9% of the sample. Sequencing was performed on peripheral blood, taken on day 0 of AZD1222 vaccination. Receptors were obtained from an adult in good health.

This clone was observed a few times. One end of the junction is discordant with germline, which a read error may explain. DNA for the CDR3: TGTGCCAGCAGCCCAGGGACAGGGGACTACGGCTACACCTTC. Translated: CASSPGTGDYGYTF. J is TRBJ1-2 and V is TRBV9; the match to TRBD1 covers 10 bases. The CDR3 runs to 14 residues. Per germline, CDR1 SGDLS and CDR2 YYNGEE.

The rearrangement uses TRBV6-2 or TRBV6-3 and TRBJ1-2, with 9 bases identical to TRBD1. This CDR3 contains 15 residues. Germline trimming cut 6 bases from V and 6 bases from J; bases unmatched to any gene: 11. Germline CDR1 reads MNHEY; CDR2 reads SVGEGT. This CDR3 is CASSLTGTGINGYTF. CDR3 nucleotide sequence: TGTGCCAGCAGCCTAACCGGGACAGGGATCAATGGCTACACCTTC.

CDR3 sequence: CASSSRTSGGNEQFF. In nucleotides, the CDR3 is TGTGCCAGCAGTTCGCGGACTAGCGGGGGAAATGAGCAGTTCTTC. The rearrangement uses TRBV27 and TRBJ2-1; 13 nucleotides match TRBD2. V shed 4 bases, J shed 7 bases, and the junction held 4 bases outside the gene matches. CDR1 MNHEY and CDR2 SMNVEV come from the germline V gene (reference sequence). CDR3 length equals 15 residues.

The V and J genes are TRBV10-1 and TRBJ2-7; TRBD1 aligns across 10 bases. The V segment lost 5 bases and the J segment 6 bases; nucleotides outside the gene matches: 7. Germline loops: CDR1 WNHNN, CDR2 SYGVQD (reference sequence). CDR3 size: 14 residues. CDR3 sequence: CASSPGTGVSEQYF. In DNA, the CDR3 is TGCGCCAGCAGTCCGGGGACAGGGGTGTCCGAGCAGTACTTC.

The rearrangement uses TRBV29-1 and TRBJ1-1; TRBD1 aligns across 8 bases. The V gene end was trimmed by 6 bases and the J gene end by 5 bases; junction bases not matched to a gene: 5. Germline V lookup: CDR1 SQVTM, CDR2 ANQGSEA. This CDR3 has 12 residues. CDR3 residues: CSVVTGVTEAFF. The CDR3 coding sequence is TGCAGCGTCGTGACAGGGGTGACTGAAGCTTTCTTT.

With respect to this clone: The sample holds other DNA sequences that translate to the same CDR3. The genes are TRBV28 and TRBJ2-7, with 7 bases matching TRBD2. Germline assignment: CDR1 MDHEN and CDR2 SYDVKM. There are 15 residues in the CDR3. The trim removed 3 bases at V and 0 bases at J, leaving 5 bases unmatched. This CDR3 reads CASSLGGTVSYEQYF. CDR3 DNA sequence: TGTGCCAGCAGTTTGGGGGGGACGGTCTCCTACGAGCAGTACTTC.

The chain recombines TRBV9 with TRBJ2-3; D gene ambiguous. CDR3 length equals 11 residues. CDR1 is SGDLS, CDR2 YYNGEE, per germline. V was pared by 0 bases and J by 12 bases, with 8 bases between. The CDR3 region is CASSVVPPQYF. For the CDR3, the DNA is TGTGCCAGCAGCGTAGTACCCCCACAGTATTTT.

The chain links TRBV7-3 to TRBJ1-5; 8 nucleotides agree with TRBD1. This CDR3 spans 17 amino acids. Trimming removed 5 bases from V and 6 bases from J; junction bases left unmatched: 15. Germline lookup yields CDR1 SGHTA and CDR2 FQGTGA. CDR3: CASSPPDRALSSQPQHF. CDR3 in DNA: TGTGCCAGCAGCCCTCCGGACAGGGCGCTTTCCAGTCAGCCCCAGCATTTT.

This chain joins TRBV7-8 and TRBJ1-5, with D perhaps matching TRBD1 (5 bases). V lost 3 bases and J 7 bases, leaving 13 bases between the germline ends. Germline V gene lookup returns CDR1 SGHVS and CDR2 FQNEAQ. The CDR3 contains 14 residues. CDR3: CASSFEAGRQPQHF. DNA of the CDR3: TGTGCCAGCAGCTTCGAGGCAGGGCGCCAGCCCCAGCATTTT.

The CDR3 coding sequence is TGTGCCAGCAGCCCGCCCGTTCTCGGCCCGGAAGCTTTCTTT. Translating it yields CASSPPVLGPEAFF. The chain joins TRBV5-4 to TRBJ1-1, with D hard to call. The V gene lost 4 bases and the J gene lost 8 bases, with 18 bases spanning the gap. The CDR3 runs to 14 residues. Germline values: CDR1 SGHNT, CDR2 YYREEE (reference sequence). Together with reference TRBV5-4 and TRBJ1-1, the CDR3 gives the full variable domain: ETGVTQSPTHLIKTRGQQVTLRCSSQSGHNTVSWYQQALGQGPQFIFQYYREEENGRGNFPPRFSGLQFPNYSSELNVNALELDDSALYLCASSPPVLGPEAFFGQGTRLTVV.

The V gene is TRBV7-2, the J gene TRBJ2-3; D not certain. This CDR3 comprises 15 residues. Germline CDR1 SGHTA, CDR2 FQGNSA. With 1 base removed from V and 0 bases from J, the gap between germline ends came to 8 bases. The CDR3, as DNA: TGTGCCAGCAGCTTAGTTGCAGCTAGCACAGATACGCAGTATTTT. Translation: CASSLVAASTDTQYF.

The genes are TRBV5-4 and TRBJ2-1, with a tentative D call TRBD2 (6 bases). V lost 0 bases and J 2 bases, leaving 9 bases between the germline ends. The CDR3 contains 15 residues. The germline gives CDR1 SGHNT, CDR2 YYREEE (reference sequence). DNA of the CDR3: TGTGCCAGCAGCTTGGCCGGGACTGCCTACAATGAGCAGTTCTTC. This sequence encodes CASSLAGTAYNEQFF.